This paragraph covers one T cell receptor beta chain sequence. This sample is part of a study of control samples from healthy donors and cancer patients. The CDR3 loop spans 13 amino acids. CDR1 is GTSNPN and CDR2 is SVGIG in the germline V gene (reference sequence). V was trimmed by 4 bases and J by 0 bases, leaving 7 bases between them. Produced via immunoSEQ multiplex PCR; TCRdb's table is partial and in-frame only. The sample holds approximately 170,000 clones, around 94% seen once. Sequenced sample: blood. The genes are TRBV30 and TRBJ1-3; D remains ambiguous. This TCR was sampled from a man younger than 45 in good health. The CDR3 sequence is CAWTYNSGNTIYF. The CDR3 coding sequence is TGTGCCTGGACATATAACTCTGGAAACACCATATATTTT. The full variable domain, completed using reference TRBV30 and TRBJ1-3, is SQTIHQWPATLVQPVGSPLSLECTVEGTSNPNLYWYRQAAGRGLQLLFYSVGIGQISSEVPQNLSASRPQDRQFILSSKKLLLSDSGFYLCAWTYNSGNTIYFGEGSWLTVV.